The next 31 T cell receptor beta chains were all read from a single sample in a study of T cell responses to AZD1222 COVID-19 vaccine (dated by TCRdb to the early 2020s). Library method: the immunoSEQ multiplex PCR assay. TCRdb mirrors the immuneACCESS table, restricted to in-frame sequences. Some clones are absent from its copies; in checked studies, under half trace to an unresolved V gene, and the reason for the others is unknown. This sample has 90,000 to 120,000 clones in its table, and more than 70% of those were observed once. The top ten clones comprise 2.5% to 4% of the sample. The time point label, read with the paper, signifies: baseline before first vaccination. The sequenced sample was peripheral blood, obtained on day 0 of AZD1222 vaccination. Receptors originate from an adult in good health.

The chain carries TRBV3-1 (or the pseudogene TRBV3-2) and TRBJ1-6; the match to TRBD1 covers 7 bases. The CDR3 extends over 16 amino acids. Trimming cost V 2 bases and J 7 bases; bases outside gene matches: 8. Germline CDR1 reads LGHDT; CDR2 reads YNNKEL (reference sequence). The CDR3 coding sequence is TGTGCCAGCAGCCAACGTTCGGGACAGAAGAATTCACCCCTCCACTTT. Its protein product is CASSQRSGQKNSPLHF.

CDR3 sequence reads: CASSEAVGQVFRYTF. DNA for the CDR3: TGTGCCAGCAGTGAAGCCGTGGGACAGGTCTTTCGCTACACCTTC. V is TRBV6-1 and J is TRBJ1-2; TRBD1 matches 8 bases. V was pared by 0 bases and J by 9 bases, with 9 bases of the junction left unmatched. Germline-derived CDR1 and CDR2 are MNHNS and SASEGT. There are 15 residues in the CDR3.

This chain connects TRBV7-2 to TRBJ1-2; 7 bases align to TRBD1. CDR1 is SGHTA, CDR2 FQGNSA, per germline. The CDR3 sequence is 15 residues long. J was trimmed by 14 bases and V by 0 bases; bases with no gene match: 15. The CDR3 sequence is CASSLALDRTPIRTF. Written as DNA, the CDR3 is TGTGCCAGCAGCTTAGCGCTGGACAGGACCCCTATCAGGACCTTC. The full variable domain, completed using reference TRBV7-2 and TRBJ1-2, is GAGVSQSPSNKVTEKGKDVELRCDPISGHTALYWYRQSLGQGLEFLIYFQGNSAPDKSGLPSDRFSAERTGGSVSTLTIQRTQQEDSAVYLCASSLALDRTPIRTFGSGTRLTVV.

J is TRBJ1-5 and V is TRBV20-1; maybe TRBD1 (6 bases). Germline-derived CDR1 and CDR2 are DFQATT and SNEGSKA (reference sequence). Deletions cut 3 bases from V and 1 base from J, with 16 bases between. This CDR3 contains 16 residues. CDR3: CSASGGAGRSNQPQHF. Here the CDR3 DNA reads TGCAGTGCTAGTGGGGGGGCAGGTAGAAGCAATCAGCCCCAGCATTTT.

This chain joins TRBV7-2 and TRBJ1-5, with D possibly being TRBD1 (5 bases). The CDR3 has 14 residues. Germline-derived CDR1 and CDR2 are SGHTA and FQGNSA. V lost 5 bases to trimming and J lost 9 bases, with 17 bases between them. The CDR3 region is CASSPSGNPRPQHF. CDR3 DNA: TGTGCCAGCAGCCCTTCAGGGAACCCGAGGCCCCAGCATTTT.

The chain employs TRBV19 and TRBJ1-5, with D possibly being TRBD1 (5 bases). CDR3 length: 15 amino acids. Between the trimmed V and J ends, which lost 3 bases and 5 bases, there was a span of 14 bases. Germline-derived CDR1 and CDR2 are LNHDA and SQIVND (reference sequence). CDR3 region: CASSMGGIFDQPQHF. The CDR3 nucleotides are TGTGCCAGTAGTATGGGGGGAATATTCGATCAGCCCCAGCATTTT.

This chain uses TRBV6-5 with TRBJ1-4; D is possibly TRBD1 (6 bases). V was trimmed by 8 bases and J by 4 bases, leaving 17 bases between them. The CDR3 loop spans 15 amino acids. Germline V gene sequence: CDR1 MNHEY, CDR2 SVGAGI. The CDR3 DNA follows: TGTGCCAGCCGAAGGGGGGGTCTGAGTAATGAAAAACTGTTTTTT. Amino acids: CASRRGGLSNEKLFF.

This sequence joins TRBV3-1 (or the pseudogene TRBV3-2) and TRBJ1-5, with D unclear. This CDR3 region has 14 residues. Trimming stripped 0 bases from V and 4 bases from J, with 7 bases between. CDR1 is LGHDT and CDR2 is YNNKEL in the germline V gene (reference sequence). CDR3 DNA sequence: TGTGCCAGCAGCCAAGAAGGTGGAAATCAGCCCCAGCATTTT. It translates to CASSQEGGNQPQHF.

V gene TRBV5-1 combines with J gene TRBJ1-6; weak D call: TRBD1 (6 bases). This CDR3 spans 16 amino acids. Trimming stripped 2 bases from V and 0 bases from J, with 9 bases between. Germline loops: CDR1 SGHRS, CDR2 YFSETQ. The CDR3, as DNA: TGCGCCAGCAGCTTACAGGGCAGCTCCTATAATTCACCCCTCCACTTT. This codes for CASSLQGSSYNSPLHF.

This clone came up once. The rearrangement joins TRBV6-5 to TRBJ1-5; no clear D gene. CDR1 and CDR2 from the germline V gene are MNHEY and SVGAGI. Trimming removed 6 bases from V and 13 bases from J, with 13 bases in between. The CDR3 spans 11 residues. The CDR3 spells CASSYGAQQHF. The CDR3 DNA is TGTGCCAGCAGCTACGGTGCCCAGCAGCATTTT.

V is TRBV5-1 and J is TRBJ1-2, with TRBD1 matching over 7 bases. Germline lookup yields CDR1 SGHRS and CDR2 YFSETQ. V lost 1 base and J lost 5; bases outside the gene matches: 5. The CDR3 spans 14 residues. The CDR3 region is CASSLSTGQYGYTF. The CDR3, as DNA: TGCGCCAGCAGCTTGTCGACAGGGCAATATGGCTACACCTTC.

This chain connects TRBV21-1 to TRBJ2-5; the DNA was not compared with TRBD2, the D call given in the table. TRBV21-1 is classified as a pseudogene. This CDR3 contains 15 residues. CDR3 loop: CASSRCPGGEETQYF. As DNA, the CDR3 is TGTGCCAGCAGCCGCTGTCCGGGGGGGGAAGAGACCCAGTACTTC.

The chain links TRBV5-4 to TRBJ2-3; the match to TRBD2 covers 10 bases. Germline lookup yields CDR1 SGHNT and CDR2 YYREEE (reference sequence). There are 18 residues in the CDR3. V lost 4 bases to trimming and J lost 4 bases; unmatched junction nucleotides: 15. DNA for the CDR3: TGTGCCAGCAGCCCCGCTCCTAGGACTAGCGGAGACTCAGATACGCAGTATTTT. Translation: CASSPAPRTSGDSDTQYF.

The chain carries TRBV28 and TRBJ1-1; D remains unclear. CDR3 length: 15 amino acids. Germline CDR1 and CDR2: MDHEN and SYDVKM. Deletions cut 5 bases from V and 6 bases from J, with 19 bases between. In nucleotides, the CDR3 is TGTGCCAGCAGTAGTCCTGGAACCCCGAGGGCTGAAGCTTTCTTT. This sequence encodes CASSSPGTPRAEAFF.

V gene TRBV7-2 combines with J gene TRBJ1-1; D unresolved. Germline loops: CDR1 SGHTA, CDR2 FQGNSA. Trimming cost V 4 bases and J 0 bases, with 6 bases left between them. CDR3 length: 13 residues. This CDR3 is CASSSVLNTEAFF. The CDR3 DNA reads as TGTGCCAGCAGCTCCGTCCTGAACACTGAAGCTTTCTTT.

This clone was seen once. This chain links TRBV27 with TRBJ1-4; D remains ambiguous. V was cut by 6 bases and J by 7 bases, with 9 bases left in between. Germline V gene sequence: CDR1 MNHEY, CDR2 SMNVEV (reference sequence). CDR3 length: 12 amino acids. The CDR3 DNA reads TGTGCCAGCAGCCACCCTCGTGAAAAACTGTTTTTT. Translating it yields CASSHPREKLFF.

The V and J genes are TRBV21-1 and TRBJ2-5. TRBV21-1 is a pseudogene segment. There are 16 residues in the CDR3. CDR3: CASDDPRGSVWETQYF. The CDR3 nucleotides read TGTGCCAGCGATGATCCGAGGGGCAGTGTTTGGGAGACCCAGTACTTC.

This clone was seen more than once but under ten times. The chain combines TRBV15 with TRBJ1-6; D call uncertain. There are 14 residues in the CDR3. Germline CDR1 and CDR2: LNHNV and YYDKDF (reference sequence). V was pared by 3 bases and J by 2 bases, with 5 bases between. CDR3 sequence reads: CATSRGTYNSPLHF. Here the CDR3 DNA reads TGTGCCACCAGCAGGGGCACCTATAATTCACCCCTCCACTTT.

The chain is built from TRBV13 and TRBJ1-1; D gene unclear. This CDR3 is 13 amino acids long. Germline assignment: CDR1 PRHDT and CDR2 FYEKMQ (reference sequence). Deletions cut 2 bases from V and 4 bases from J, with 8 bases between. The CDR3 spells CASSLNDRTEAFF. The CDR3 DNA sequence: TGTGCCAGCAGCTTAAACGACCGCACTGAAGCTTTCTTT.

This chain links TRBV12-3 or TRBV12-4 with TRBJ2-5, with TRBD1 identical over 7 bases. This CDR3 contains 13 residues. Losses at the gene ends were 5 bases for V and 5 bases for J; bases not matched to a gene: 5. This CDR3 is CASSPPGGETQYF. The CDR3 bases are TGTGCCAGCAGTCCCCCAGGGGGTGAGACCCAGTACTTC.

This chain connects TRBV27 to TRBJ2-1; 8 nucleotides align to TRBD2. V shed 6 bases, J shed 10 bases, and the junction held 11 bases outside the gene matches. The CDR3 runs to 14 residues. Germline CDR1 and CDR2: MNHEY and SMNVEV (reference sequence). CDR3 amino acids: CASRTHSGVDEQFF. The DNA of the CDR3 is TGTGCCAGCAGGACCCATAGCGGGGTAGACGAGCAGTTCTTC.

The chain employs TRBV6-6 and TRBJ2-7; the D gene is possibly TRBD1 (5 bases). Germline V lookup: CDR1 MNHNY, CDR2 SVGAGI (reference sequence). The CDR3 consists of 14 residues. V was clipped by 4 bases and J by 2 bases, with 12 bases between them. CDR3 coding DNA: TGTGCCAGCAGTTCTTTCCAAGGGGCCTACGAGCAGTACTTC. It specifies CASSSFQGAYEQYF.

Written as DNA, the CDR3 is TGTGCCAGCAGCCTACAGGGTACACGGGAGCAGTACTTC. It is translated as CASSLQGTREQYF. This chain links TRBV28 with TRBJ2-7; a weak D match, TRBD1 (6 bases). The CDR3 covers 13 residues. Germline assignment: CDR1 MDHEN and CDR2 SYDVKM. V dropped 6 bases and J dropped 7 bases, with 16 bases sitting between them.

The chain carries TRBV10-1 and TRBJ1-4; no clear D. Germline V gene sequence: CDR1 WNHNN, CDR2 SYGVQD (reference sequence). The CDR3 has 13 amino acids. V dropped 7 bases and J dropped 6 bases, with 12 bases sitting between them. The CDR3 region has the DNA TGCGCCAGCAATAACGGCATGGATGAAAAACTGTTTTTT. Translating gives CASNNGMDEKLFF.

This chain connects TRBV18 to TRBJ2-5, with D possibly being TRBD2 (6 bases). Germline V gives CDR1 KGHSH, CDR2 LQKENI. The ends were cut back, 5 bases at V and 4 bases at J, with 11 bases in the middle. The CDR3 has 13 amino acids. The CDR3 coding sequence is TGTGCCAGCTCAACGGGACTTGGAGAGACCCAGTACTTC. It yields the protein CASSTGLGETQYF.

The rearrangement links TRBV29-1 to TRBJ2-2; D possibly uses TRBD1 or TRBD2 (5 bases each). The CDR3 is made up of 14 amino acids. CDR1 SQVTM and CDR2 ANQGSEA come from the germline V gene. Trimming shortened V by 3 bases and J by 0 bases, and 8 bases separated the two germline ends. The CDR3 here is CSVEGPTNTGELFF. CDR3 DNA: TGCAGCGTTGAGGGACCAACGAACACCGGGGAGCTGTTTTTT.

The V call is TRBV18, the J call TRBJ2-7, with 12 bases aligning to TRBD1. The V and J ends lost 5 bases and 6 bases, in that order; junction bases with no gene match: 8. Germline V CDR1 and CDR2: KGHSH, LQKENI. This CDR3 has 15 amino acids. The CDR3 DNA reads TGTGCCAGCTCAGCGGGGGGACAGGGGGCGTTCGAGCAGTACTTC. Protein product: CASSAGGQGAFEQYF.

V and J are TRBV6-6 and TRBJ2-6, with unresolved D. Trimming shortened V by 5 bases and J by 2 bases, and 10 bases separated the two germline ends. Germline V gene sequence: CDR1 MNHNY, CDR2 SVGAGI (reference sequence). This CDR3 spans 15 amino acids. CDR3 nucleotides: TGTGCCAGCAGTGATCGTAGGGCTGGGGCCAACGTCCTGACTTTC. Translating gives CASSDRRAGANVLTF.

This clone came up a few times. The chain combines TRBV9 with TRBJ2-1; the D gene is possibly TRBD2 (6 bases). In germline, CDR1 is SGDLS, CDR2 YYNGEE. Deletions cut 1 base from V and 7 bases from J, with 12 bases between. The CDR3 is made up of 14 amino acids. CDR3 in DNA: TGTGCCAGCAGCGTAAGTTCAGGAGGGAATGAGCAGTTCTTC. It is translated as CASSVSSGGNEQFF.

This chain joins TRBV3-1 (or the pseudogene TRBV3-2) and TRBJ2-1; possibly TRBD1 for D (6 bases). V shed 5 bases and J shed 0 bases, with 14 bases lying between them. Germline V lookup: CDR1 LGHDT, CDR2 YNNKEL (reference sequence). The CDR3 sequence is 16 residues long. The CDR3 DNA reads as TGTGCCAGCAGCAACCCGGGACAACCCTCCTACAATGAGCAGTTCTTC. It specifies CASSNPGQPSYNEQFF.

The rearrangement links TRBV28 to TRBJ2-7; TRBD2 matches at 10 bases. The CDR3 contains 15 residues. CDR1 is MDHEN and CDR2 is SYDVKM in the germline V gene. V trimming: 5 bases; J trimming: 2 bases; junction bases outside the gene matches: 6. The DNA of the CDR3 is TGTGCCAGCAGTATATTAGCGGGGGGCCCCTACGAGCAGTACTTC. Encoded protein: CASSILAGGPYEQYF.